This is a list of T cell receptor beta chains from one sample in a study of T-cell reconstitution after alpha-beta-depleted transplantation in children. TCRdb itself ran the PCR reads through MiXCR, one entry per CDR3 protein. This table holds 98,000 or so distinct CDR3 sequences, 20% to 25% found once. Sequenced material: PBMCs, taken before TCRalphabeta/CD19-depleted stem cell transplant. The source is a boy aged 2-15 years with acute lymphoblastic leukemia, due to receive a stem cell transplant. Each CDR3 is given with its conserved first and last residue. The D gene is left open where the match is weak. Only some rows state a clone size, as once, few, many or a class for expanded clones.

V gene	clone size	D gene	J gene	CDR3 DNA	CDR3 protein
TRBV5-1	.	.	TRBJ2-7	TGCGCCAGCAGCTTCGGGGGATCCTACGAGCAGTACTTC	CASSFGGSYEQYF
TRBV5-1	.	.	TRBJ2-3	TGCGCCAGCAGTTGGAAGGACGGCACAGATACGCAGTATTTT	CASSWKDGTDTQYF
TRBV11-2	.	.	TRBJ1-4	TGTGCCAGCAGCTTAATGGGACGGACTAATGAAAAACTGTTTTTT	CASSLMGRTNEKLFF
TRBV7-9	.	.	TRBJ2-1	TGTGCCAGCAGCTTAGACGGCTCTTATGATGAGCAGTTCTTC	CASSLDGSYDEQFF
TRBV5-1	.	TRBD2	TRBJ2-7	TGCGCCAGCACTCAAGCGGGAGGCCCCCAATACGAGCAGTACTTC	CASTQAGGPQYEQYF
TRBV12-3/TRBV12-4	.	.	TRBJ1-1	TGTGCCTGCATAAAGGGGAACACTGAAGCTTTCTTT	CACIKGNTEAFF
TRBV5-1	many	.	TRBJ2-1	TGCGCCAGCAGCTTGGACTACAATGAGCAGTTCTTC	CASSLDYNEQFF
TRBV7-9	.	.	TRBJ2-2	TGTGCCAGCAGCTCTAACACTGGGACCGGGGAGCTGTTTTTT	CASSSNTGTGELFF
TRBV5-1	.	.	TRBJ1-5	TGCGCCAGCAGCCCGGGTCGGGGTAGCAATCAGCCCCAGCATTTT	CASSPGRGSNQPQHF
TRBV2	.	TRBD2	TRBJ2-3	TGTGCCAGCAGCACCCCGGGGGTAGCGGGAGGGTACTCCACAGATACGCAGTATTTT	CASSTPGVAGGYSTDTQYF
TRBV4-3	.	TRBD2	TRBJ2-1	TGCGCCAGCAGCCAAGATCTAGCTACTAGCGGACTTTCCTACAATGAGCAGTTCTTC	CASSQDLATSGLSYNEQFF
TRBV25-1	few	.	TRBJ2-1	TGTGCCAGCTCGTATACTCGAGCTAACAATGAGCAGTTCTTC	CASSYTRANNEQFF
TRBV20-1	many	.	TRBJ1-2	TGCAGTGCTAGACAGGGTTCCTATGGCTACACCTTC	CSARQGSYGYTF
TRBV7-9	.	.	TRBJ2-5	TGTGCCGGCGGGACAAAAGAGACCCAGTACTTC	CAGGTKETQYF
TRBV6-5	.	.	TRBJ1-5	TGTGCCAGCAGTCACGAAGCGTATAGCAATCAGCCCCAGCATTTT	CASSHEAYSNQPQHF
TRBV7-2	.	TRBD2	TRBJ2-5	TGTGCCAGCAGCTTAGGGGGGACTAGCGGGAGTTGGGAGACCCAGTACTTC	CASSLGGTSGSWETQYF
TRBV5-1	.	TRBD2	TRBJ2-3	TGCGCCAGTCGGGCTAGCGGAGGGACCACAGATACGCAGTATTTT	CASRASGGTTDTQYF
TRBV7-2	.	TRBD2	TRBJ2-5	TGTGCCAGCAGCTTAGCTTCCCTGGGACTAGCGGGAGGTCGGACCCAGTACTTC	CASSLASLGLAGGRTQYF
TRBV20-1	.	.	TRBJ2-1	TGCAGTGCGCTCCGGGACGACTACAATGAGCAGTTCTTC	CSALRDDYNEQFF
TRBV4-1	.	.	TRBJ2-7	TGCGCCAGCAGGGCAGGACCGTCCTACGAGCAGTACTTC	CASRAGPSYEQYF
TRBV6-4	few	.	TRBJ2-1	TGTGCCAGCAGTGACCCCCCGGAACGAAAGCAGTTCTTC	CASSDPPERKQFF
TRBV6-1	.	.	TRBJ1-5	TGTGCCAGCAGTGCCGCGGGGGTGGGACAGCCCCAGCATTTT	CASSAAGVGQPQHF
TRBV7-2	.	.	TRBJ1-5	TGTGCCAGCAGCGTTTCCTGGGGGAATCAGCCCCAGCATTTT	CASSVSWGNQPQHF
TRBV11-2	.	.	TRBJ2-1	TGTGCCAGCAGCCAGGACAAGCTCTACAATGAGCAGTTCTTC	CASSQDKLYNEQFF
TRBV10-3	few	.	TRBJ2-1	TGTGCCATCAGGACAGAGGGGAAAGCGGACAATGAGCAGTTCTTC	CAIRTEGKADNEQFF
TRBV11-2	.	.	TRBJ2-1	TGTGCCAGCTCCAGTAGAAAGCAGTTCTTC	CASSSRKQFF
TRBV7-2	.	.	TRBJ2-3	TGTGCCAGCAGGCAGGGAGGAATTACAGATACGCAGTATTTT	CASRQGGITDTQYF
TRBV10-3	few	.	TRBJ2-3	TGTGCCATCAGTGCCTACTTAGGAGATACGCAGTATTTT	CAISAYLGDTQYF
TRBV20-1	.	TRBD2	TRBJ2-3	TGCAGTGCTAGAGATTTAGCGGGGCTACGGGATACGCAGTATTTT	CSARDLAGLRDTQYF
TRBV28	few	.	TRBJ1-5	TGTGCCAGCAGCTCAACAGATAATCAGCCCCAGCATTTT	CASSSTDNQPQHF
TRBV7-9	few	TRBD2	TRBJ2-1	TGTGCCAGCAGCTTACAGCGGGGCTCCTACAATGAGCAGTTCTTC	CASSLQRGSYNEQFF